Presented here are 10 T cell receptor beta chains from one specimen sequenced in a study of cytomegalovirus exposure and HLA in healthy donors. The PCR contained 60 Vbeta and 13 Jbeta primers. Measured with immunoSEQ multiplex PCR; TCRdb has only the in-frame clones, and not every one. The data show around 180,000 clones, with 65% to 90% seen just once and roughly 1.2% held by the top ten. The sequenced sample was PBMCs. The receptors were sampled from a girl under 10 years old in good health and CMV-seropositive.

The chain is built from TRBV6-5 and TRBJ1-4, with 7 bases matching TRBD1. Looked up from germline, CDR1 is MNHEY and CDR2 is SVGAGI. V trimming: 2 bases; J trimming: 8 bases; junction bases outside the gene matches: 5. The CDR3 length is 14 residues. The CDR3 coding sequence is TGTGCCAGCAGTTACCAGGGGGGAAGGGAAAAACTGTTTTTT. As protein: CASSYQGGREKLFF.

The V gene is TRBV11-2, the J gene TRBJ2-1; TRBD1 agrees at 8 bases. Germline V CDR1 and CDR2: SGHAT, FQNNGV. The V and J ends lost 4 bases and 8 bases, in that order; junction bases with no gene match: 7. The CDR3 has 14 residues. The DNA for the CDR3 is TGTGCCAGCAGCTCGGACAGGGTAATTGATGAGCAGTTCTTC. It specifies CASSSDRVIDEQFF.

The V and J genes are TRBV4-1 and TRBJ1-1, with D tentatively TRBD1 (6 bases). Germline V gene sequence: CDR1 MGHRA, CDR2 YSYEKL. Trimming removed 3 bases from V and 0 bases from J, with 11 bases in between. The length of the CDR3 is 15 residues. The CDR3 sequence: CASSQQDRLNTEAFF. The DNA for the CDR3 is TGCGCCAGCAGCCAGCAGGACAGACTGAACACTGAAGCTTTCTTT.

The sample holds one count of this clone. The genes are TRBV14 and TRBJ2-7; 10 bases are shared with TRBD2. The germline V gene encodes CDR1 SGHDN and CDR2 FVKESK. This CDR3 has 15 amino acids. V was clipped by 8 bases and J by 5 bases; unmatched bases: 12. The CDR3 nucleotides are TGTGCCAGCCAACCGGGCCTAGCGGGAGTACACGAGCAGTACTTC. Translating gives CASQPGLAGVHEQYF.

The gene calls are TRBV10-3 and TRBJ2-1, with 10 bases that match TRBD1. The CDR3 extends over 15 amino acids. Germline CDR1 is ENHRY and CDR2 is SYGVKD. V was clipped by 3 bases and J by 8 bases; unmatched bases: 7. CDR3 sequence: CAISDWDRGTDEQFF. CDR3 nucleotide sequence: TGTGCCATCAGTGATTGGGACAGGGGTACGGATGAGCAGTTCTTC.

V and J are TRBV7-2 and TRBJ2-2; 8 nucleotides match TRBD2. CDR1 and CDR2 (germline): SGHTA, FQGNSA. The length of the CDR3 is 13 residues. V was pared by 6 bases and J by 6 bases, with 3 bases of the junction left unmatched. The CDR3 DNA follows: TGTGCCAGCAGGCCTAGCGGGTCCGGGGAGCTGTTTTTT. This encodes CASRPSGSGELFF.

This chain connects TRBV5-1 to TRBJ2-1; D gene ambiguous. The ends were cut back, 2 bases at V and 8 bases at J, with 14 bases in the middle. This CDR3 comprises 14 residues. Germline-derived CDR1 and CDR2 are SGHRS and YFSETQ. The CDR3 bases are TGCGCCAGCAGCTTTCAGGCACTCTTGGATGAGCAGTTCTTC. Encoded protein: CASSFQALLDEQFF.

This clone has more than one count but fewer than ten. V usage is TRBV25-1 and J usage is TRBJ1-1, with a possible D match to TRBD1 (5 bases). The CDR3 sequence is 16 residues long. CDR1 MGHDK and CDR2 SYGVNS come from the germline V gene. V was trimmed by 0 bases and J by 0 bases, leaving 11 bases between them. DNA for the CDR3: TGTGCCAGCAGTGAATACGGGCGGGGCTTGAACACTGAAGCTTTCTTT. It is translated as CASSEYGRGLNTEAFF.

The rearrangement links TRBV4-1 to TRBJ1-5; possibly TRBD1 for D (6 bases). Between the trimmed V and J ends, which lost 4 bases and 4 bases, there was a span of 14 bases. CDR1 and CDR2 from the germline V gene are MGHRA and YSYEKL. The CDR3 length is 15 residues. In DNA, the CDR3 is TGCGCCAGCAGCCTCCCAGGGACAAGAAATCAGCCCCAGCATTTT. Encoded protein: CASSLPGTRNQPQHF.

This sequence joins TRBV4-1 and TRBJ1-3; 9 bases map to TRBD1. The CDR3 totals 15 residues. CDR1 is MGHRA, CDR2 YSYEKL, per germline. V was pared by 4 bases and J by 3 bases, with 4 bases of the junction left unmatched. CDR3: CASSLDRGFGNTIYF. CDR3 coding DNA: TGCGCCAGCAGCCTCGACAGGGGGTTTGGAAACACCATATATTTT.